A single sample is the source of the 17 T cell receptor beta chains below, sequenced in a study of early T cells in non-severe SARS-CoV-2 infection. Each CDR3 protein is one row after TCRdb ran MiXCR on the 5' RACE reads. The profile shows around 40,000 distinct CDR3 sequences, roughly a tenth of them singletons. The sample comprised whole blood. All receptors come from an adult who was a healthcare worker with PCR-confirmed SARS-CoV-2 infection or an uninfected control (not recorded which).

V is TRBV6-5 and J is TRBJ2-5; 7 nucleotides agree with TRBD1. V lost 2 bases to trimming and J lost 6 bases; unmatched junction nucleotides: 9. The CDR3 is made up of 15 amino acids. Germline CDR1 and CDR2: MNHEY and SVGAGI. The CDR3 nucleotides are TGTGCCAGCAGTTACGCACAAGGGGGCGGAAAGACCCAGTACTTC. This sequence encodes CASSYAQGGGKTQYF.

This sequence joins TRBV5-4 and TRBJ2-7, with 7 bases matching TRBD1. Germline loops: CDR1 SGHNT, CDR2 YYREEE (reference sequence). The CDR3 is made up of 14 amino acids. J lost 4 bases, V lost 5 bases, and 9 bases had no gene match. This CDR3 reads CASSRQGEGYEQYF. DNA of the CDR3: TGTGCCAGCAGTCGGCAGGGGGAAGGGTACGAGCAGTACTTC.

This clonotype appeared many times. The chain is built from TRBV2 and TRBJ2-7, with D perhaps matching TRBD1 (7 bases). V was shortened by 11 bases and J by 1 base, with 12 bases between the two germline ends. This CDR3 is built from 12 residues. CDR1 SNHLY and CDR2 FYNNEI come from the germline V gene. DNA for the CDR3: TGTGCCGGCGGGGACAGTTCCTACGAGCAGTACTTC. This translates into CAGGDSSYEQYF.

The chain joins TRBV19 to TRBJ1-4; D ambiguous. Germline assignment: CDR1 LNHDA and CDR2 SQIVND (reference sequence). This CDR3 is 11 amino acids long. V was trimmed by 10 bases and J by 8 bases, leaving 11 bases between them. The CDR3 reads CATSHGEKLFF. In DNA, the CDR3 is TGTGCCACCTCCCACGGAGAAAAACTGTTTTTT.

This clonotype was seen ten or more times. Sequence at one end of the junction differs from germline and may be a read error. The gene calls are TRBV7-2 and TRBJ1-5, with D perhaps matching TRBD1 (5 bases). Germline lookup yields CDR1 SGHTA and CDR2 FQGNSA. There are 15 residues in the CDR3. The CDR3 spells CASSTRGGSNQPQLF. The DNA for the CDR3 is TGTGCCAGCAGCACCCGCGGGGGAAGCAATCAGCCCCAGCTTTTT.

The chain combines TRBV7-2 with TRBJ2-3; D not resolved. Germline loops: CDR1 SGHTA, CDR2 FQGNSA. The CDR3 is made up of 14 amino acids. With 1 base removed from V and 6 bases from J, the gap between germline ends came to 11 bases. This CDR3 reads CASSLVEPADTQYF. CDR3 in DNA: TGTGCCAGCAGCTTAGTCGAGCCAGCTGATACGCAGTATTTT.

This clonotype was observed a few times. J is TRBJ1-3 and V is TRBV10-3; D perhaps matches TRBD1 (5 bases). Germline loops: CDR1 ENHRY, CDR2 SYGVKD. V dropped 0 bases and J dropped 3 bases, with 15 bases sitting between them. This CDR3 has 17 residues. This CDR3 is CAISESTASGGGNTIYF. The CDR3 coding sequence is TGTGCCATCAGTGAGTCGACAGCCTCTGGGGGTGGAAACACCATATATTTT.

The CDR3 protein is CASRNSIGTGELFF. In nucleotides, the CDR3 is TGTGCCAGCCGCAATAGTATCGGGACCGGGGAGCTGTTTTTT. The J gene is TRBJ2-2, the V gene TRBV6-1; D is unclear. V was cut by 8 bases and J by 5 bases, with 15 bases left in between. This CDR3 has 14 amino acids. CDR1 is MNHNS and CDR2 is SASEGT in the germline V gene.

In this sample, this clonotype turned up many times. The chain has TRBV20-1 and TRBJ2-7; D not resolved. Germline V gene sequence: CDR1 DFQATT, CDR2 SNEGSKA (reference sequence). The CDR3 consists of 14 residues. V lost 6 bases to trimming and J lost 7 bases, with 22 bases between them. The CDR3 bases are TGCAGTGCCTCTAGTTCGTACAGCCGGACGGAGCAGTACTTC. Translating it yields CSASSSYSRTEQYF.

This clonotype was detected ten times or more. V gene TRBV5-1 combines with J gene TRBJ2-1; 10 bases are a match to TRBD2. J was trimmed by 7 bases and V by 0 bases; bases with no gene match: 7. Germline V gene sequence: CDR1 SGHRS, CDR2 YFSETQ. This CDR3 is 16 amino acids long. CDR3 amino acids: CASSLEPAGGRNEQFF. CDR3 coding DNA: TGCGCCAGCAGCTTGGAGCCAGCGGGGGGGCGGAATGAGCAGTTCTTC. Based on the CDR3 plus reference TRBV5-1 and TRBJ2-1, the full variable domain is KAGVTQTPRYLIKTRGQQVTLSCSPISGHRSVSWYQQTPGQGLQFLFEYFSETQRNKGNFPGRFSGRQFSNSRSEMNVSTLELGDSALYLCASSLEPAGGRNEQFFGPGTRLTVL.

This clonotype was observed a handful of times. The V gene is TRBV5-1, the J gene TRBJ2-4; unclear D gene. The CDR3 consists of 14 residues. The germline V gene encodes CDR1 SGHRS and CDR2 YFSETQ. V was shortened by 2 bases and J by 0 bases, with 6 bases between the two germline ends. CDR3 region: CASSLSVAKNIQYF. CDR3 in DNA: TGCGCCAGCAGCTTATCAGTAGCCAAAAACATTCAGTACTTC.

This clonotype has ten or more counts. The chain uses TRBV2 and TRBJ2-7; 8 bases agree with TRBD2. The trim removed 4 bases at V and 5 bases at J, leaving 7 bases unmatched. CDR1 is SNHLY and CDR2 is FYNNEI in the germline V gene. The CDR3 is made up of 14 amino acids. The CDR3 DNA follows: TGTGCCAGCAGTGGTGGCGGGGGGTTGAACGAGCAGTACTTC. Translating gives CASSGGGGLNEQYF.

The rearrangement uses TRBV20-1 and TRBJ2-2; TRBD2 aligns across 7 bases. V was clipped by 3 bases and J by 7 bases; unmatched bases: 11. CDR3 length: 15 amino acids. Germline-derived CDR1 and CDR2 are DFQATT and SNEGSKA (reference sequence). The CDR3 nucleotides are TGCAGTGCTAGGCCCCCGACTAGCCGGCACGGGGAGCTGTTTTTT. This translates into CSARPPTSRHGELFF.

This clonotype was recorded at least ten times. The V and J genes are TRBV12-3 or TRBV12-4 and TRBJ1-6; possibly TRBD1 for D (6 bases). This CDR3 is built from 13 residues. Trimming pared 5 bases from V and 9 bases from J, leaving 11 bases between. The CDR3 DNA follows: TGTGCCAGCAGTGTACAGGGTGGTTCACCCCTCCACTTT. Translation gives CASSVQGGSPLHF.

This clonotype showed up just once. V and J are TRBV7-9 and TRBJ2-3, with D unresolved. This CDR3 contains 11 residues. Trimming removed 4 bases at V and 3 bases at J, with 2 bases between. Germline-derived CDR1 and CDR2 are SEHNR and FQNEAQ (reference sequence). Here the CDR3 reads CASSWTDTQYF. CDR3 DNA: TGTGCCAGCAGCTGGACAGATACGCAGTATTTT.

Only a few counts were recorded for this clonotype. DNA of the CDR3: TGTGCCAGCAGGGAGCGCTGGGCGGGGAACACTGAAGCTTTCTTT. It yields the protein CASRERWAGNTEAFF. The rearrangement links TRBV6-5 to TRBJ1-1; no firm D call. CDR1 is MNHEY and CDR2 is SVGAGI in the germline V gene. Trimming removed 6 bases from V and 1 base from J, with 15 bases in between. The length of the CDR3 is 15 residues.

This chain connects TRBV27 to TRBJ1-1; unclear D gene. Trimming left V 3 bases short and J 5 bases short, with 13 bases between. CDR3 size: 14 residues. Per germline, CDR1 MNHEY and CDR2 SMNVEV (reference sequence). Here the CDR3 DNA reads TGTGCCAGCAGTTTCGTCATTAGTGGAACTGAAGCTTTCTTT. This gives the protein CASSFVISGTEAFF.